The 22 T cell receptor beta chains below all came from one sample that was sequenced in a study of shared clonotypes between healthy human individuals. The table came from immunoSEQ multiplex PCR; TCRdb's copy has only in-frame clones and leaves some out. The sample has around 2.5 million clones; over 85% are singletons. The sequencing sample was made of naive CD4+ T cells from PBMCs. Sample subset: CD45RA+ positively selected. The receptors were sampled from a man younger than 35 in good health. Some clones in this sample may be carry-over from other donors' samples.

Note on this clone: Its ends do not fully match the called genes, so a read error is possible. The chain is built from TRBV6-1 and TRBJ1-1; the D gene is possibly TRBD1 (6 bases). This CDR3 is built from 11 residues. Germline V gives CDR1 MNHNS, CDR2 SASEGT. CDR3 DNA sequence: TGTGCCAGCAGGGAAGGGGGAGAAGCTTTCTTT. Protein: CASREGGEAFF.

This chain links TRBV28 with TRBJ2-2; D gene uncertain. Trimming cost V 4 bases and J 8 bases, with 17 bases left between them. The CDR3 is made up of 15 amino acids. CDR1 MDHEN and CDR2 SYDVKM come from the germline V gene. The CDR3 loop reads CASSSPGRPPGELFF. CDR3 coding DNA: TGTGCCAGCAGTTCCCCCGGAAGGCCACCGGGGGAGCTGTTTTTT.

With respect to this clone: Other DNA sequences in this specimen translate into the identical CDR3. This sequence joins TRBV5-1 and TRBJ1-5; possibly TRBD1 for D (5 bases). Germline V lookup: CDR1 SGHRS, CDR2 YFSETQ. V dropped 4 bases and J dropped 1 base, with 12 bases sitting between them. The CDR3 runs 15 residues. CDR3 DNA sequence: TGCGCCAGCAGCCCGGGGGACTTGAGCAATCAGCCCCAGCATTTT. It translates to CASSPGDLSNQPQHF.

The chain couples TRBV6-5 to TRBJ2-3; TRBD2 is a possible D gene (6 bases). Between the trimmed V and J ends, which lost 11 bases and 2 bases, there was a span of 14 bases. The CDR3 spans 13 residues. From germline, CDR1 is MNHEY and CDR2 SVGAGI. The CDR3 DNA follows: TGTGCCGCGGGACCGGCCCCCACAGATACGCAGTATTTT. Protein: CAAGPAPTDTQYF.

The V call is TRBV6-6, the J call TRBJ1-2; a weak D match, TRBD1 (5 bases). The CDR3 sequence is 15 residues long. Trimming cost V 0 bases and J 5 bases, with 13 bases left between them. Germline V lookup: CDR1 MNHNY, CDR2 SVGAGI (reference sequence). The CDR3 bases are TGTGCCAGCAGTTACTCCAAGACAGTCGGGTATGGCTACACCTTC. Translation: CASSYSKTVGYGYTF.

The chain is built from TRBV7-2 and TRBJ2-2; tentative D call: TRBD1 (6 bases). Germline CDR1 reads SGHTA; CDR2 reads FQGNSA. The ends were cut back, 5 bases at V and 7 bases at J, with 14 bases in the middle. The CDR3 spans 14 residues. The CDR3 region is CASSLLWGHGELFF. For the CDR3, the DNA is TGTGCCAGCAGCCTACTCTGGGGGCACGGGGAGCTGTTTTTT.

Comment on this clone: Other DNA sequences within the sample encode an identical CDR3. The rearrangement uses TRBV6-5 and TRBJ2-7; 7 bases are shared with TRBD2. CDR1 and CDR2 from the germline V gene are MNHEY and SVGAGI. Germline trimming cut 6 bases from V and 0 bases from J; bases unmatched to any gene: 5. This CDR3 is built from 14 residues. The CDR3 DNA reads as TGTGCCAGCAGCTCTAGCGGCAGCTCCTACGAGCAGTACTTC. Translation gives CASSSSGSSYEQYF.

The chain joins TRBV29-1 to TRBJ1-2; 10 positions agree with TRBD1. Trimming removed 7 bases from V and 7 bases from J; junction bases left unmatched: 18. Germline-derived CDR1 and CDR2 are SQVTM and ANQGSEA. CDR3 length: 16 residues. CDR3 bases: TGCAGCGGTGGGCTCACGCGGGACAGGGGTTCGTCTGGCTACACCTTC. Translation: CSGGLTRDRGSSGYTF.

The chain combines TRBV10-3 with TRBJ2-6; a possible D gene is TRBD1 (6 bases). Germline V lookup: CDR1 ENHRY, CDR2 SYGVKD. V lost 3 bases and J lost 2, with 11 bases in between. This CDR3 contains 16 residues. Here the CDR3 reads CAISDLQGAGANVLTF. For the CDR3, the DNA is TGTGCCATCAGTGACTTACAGGGTGCTGGGGCCAACGTCCTGACTTTC.

Of note for this clone: At one end, the junction sequence differs from germline, possibly due to a read error. The V call is TRBV6-1, the J call TRBJ2-2; TRBD1 aligns across 7 bases. This CDR3 has 16 amino acids. Germline lookup yields CDR1 MNHNS and CDR2 SASEGT. The CDR3 bases are TGTGCCAGCAGCGAAGACAGGGCCGGGTACACCGGGGAGCTGTTTTTT. Its protein is CASSEDRAGYTGELFF.

This chain joins TRBV29-1 and TRBJ1-2; TRBD1 aligns across 9 bases. The CDR3 runs to 13 residues. With 7 bases clipped from V and 0 bases from J, the junction kept 3 bases outside the gene matches. CDR1 SQVTM and CDR2 ANQGSEA come from the germline V gene. The CDR3 loop is CSARDRANYGYTF. DNA for the CDR3: TGCAGCGCCCGGGACAGGGCTAACTATGGCTACACCTTC.

The genes are TRBV4-2 and TRBJ2-7; D not resolved. The CDR3 is made up of 14 amino acids. From germline, CDR1 is LGHNA and CDR2 YNFKEQ. Deletions cut 0 bases from V and 2 bases from J, with 8 bases between. CDR3 sequence reads: CASSQDVETYEQYF. Written as DNA, the CDR3 is TGTGCCAGCAGCCAAGATGTGGAGACCTACGAGCAGTACTTC.

This chain uses TRBV19 with TRBJ1-3, with TRBD1 as a possible D gene (5 bases). This CDR3 contains 14 residues. Trimming left V 7 bases short and J 0 bases short, with 10 bases between. CDR1 and CDR2 (germline): LNHDA, SQIVND (reference sequence). The DNA for the CDR3 is TGTGCCAGTATCGGGGCGCGCTCTGGAAACACCATATATTTT. It is translated as CASIGARSGNTIYF.

This clone was recorded once. This chain links TRBV28 with TRBJ1-2, with a tentative D call TRBD1 (5 bases). The CDR3 length is 14 residues. Germline V gene sequence: CDR1 MDHEN, CDR2 SYDVKM. V dropped 4 bases and J dropped 4 bases, with 13 bases sitting between them. CDR3 amino acids: CASSYRQLIYGYTF. For the CDR3, the DNA is TGTGCCAGCAGTTACCGACAGTTGATCTATGGCTACACCTTC.

The chain links TRBV5-1 to TRBJ1-2, with unresolved D. V dropped 2 bases and J dropped 5 bases, with 16 bases sitting between them. The length of the CDR3 is 15 residues. Germline CDR1 and CDR2: SGHRS and YFSETQ. The CDR3 DNA is TGCGCCAGCAGCTTCGGACGGCTAGATTCTTATGGCTACACCTTC. This codes for CASSFGRLDSYGYTF.

The genes are TRBV5-5 and TRBJ2-2; the D gene could be TRBD1 or TRBD2 (5 bases each). V gave up 5 bases and J gave up 6 bases, with 11 bases separating them. This CDR3 comprises 13 residues. Germline CDR1 SGHKS, CDR2 YYEKEE (reference sequence). The CDR3 is CASSRDRPGELFF. The CDR3 DNA reads as TGTGCCAGCAGTAGGGACCGACCCGGGGAGCTGTTTTTT.

This clone was picked up one time. The chain links TRBV7-9 to TRBJ2-3; 12 bases match TRBD2. Germline loops: CDR1 SEHNR, CDR2 FQNEAQ (reference sequence). V gave up 5 bases and J gave up 4 bases; unmatched junction bases: 7. The CDR3 spans 16 residues. The CDR3 coding sequence is TGTGCCAGCAGCCCGAGACTAGCGGGAGATGCAGATACGCAGTATTTT. As protein: CASSPRLAGDADTQYF.

The V call is TRBV27, the J call TRBJ2-7, with D possibly being TRBD2 (6 bases). V was shortened by 1 base and J by 2 bases, with 12 bases between the two germline ends. The CDR3 is 15 amino acids. The germline gives CDR1 MNHEY, CDR2 SMNVEV (reference sequence). CDR3 nucleotides: TGTGCCAGCAGTTTATTTGGGCGGGAACCCTACGAGCAGTACTTC. This codes for CASSLFGREPYEQYF.

The chain has TRBV19 and TRBJ1-4; D might be TRBD1 (6 bases). Between the trimmed V and J ends, which lost 5 bases and 1 base, there was a span of 11 bases. The length of the CDR3 is 15 residues. The germline CDR1 and CDR2 sequences are LNHDA and SQIVND (reference sequence). The CDR3 nucleotides read TGTGCCAGTAGTGCCCAGGGGCGAACTAATGAAAAACTGTTTTTT. It specifies CASSAQGRTNEKLFF.

The chain links TRBV14 to TRBJ1-3; D remains unclear. Germline V CDR1 and CDR2: SGHDN, FVKESK. V was shortened by 4 bases and J by 4 bases, with 20 bases between the two germline ends. The CDR3 totals 17 residues. The CDR3 nucleotides read TGTGCCAGCAGCCGAACTTTTTACCCAAGCTCCGGAAACACCATATATTTT. It translates to CASSRTFYPSSGNTIYF.

The chain has TRBV4-1 and TRBJ1-6; 10 bases line up with TRBD1. The CDR3 sequence is 16 residues long. Unmatched junction bases numbered 6, after V lost 3 bases and J lost 7 bases. Germline CDR1 and CDR2: MGHRA and YSYEKL. CDR3 amino acids: CASSQLGTGVNSPLHF. CDR3 in DNA: TGCGCCAGCAGCCAGTTAGGGACAGGGGTCAATTCACCCCTCCACTTT.

The chain employs TRBV28 and TRBJ1-2; no firm D call. The length of the CDR3 is 13 residues. Germline CDR1 reads MDHEN; CDR2 reads SYDVKM. The V and J ends lost 1 base and 2 bases respectively, with 5 bases between them. The CDR3 DNA reads TGTGCCAGCAGTTTATCCCGGAACTATGGCTACACCTTC. Its protein product is CASSLSRNYGYTF.